The present T cell receptor (beta chain) was sequenced within a study of T cells after somatic rescue of genetic block. The protocol was immunoSEQ multiplex PCR, while the TCRdb copy is restricted to in-frame clones and leaves out a portion. The repertoire consists of roughly 71,000 clones, with roughly 91% occurring once and the leading ten covering roughly 2.8%. This clonotype originated in a man between 25 and 39 years old. The sequenced sample was peripheral blood mononuclear cells (PBMCs).

The CDR3 DNA reads TGCGCCAGCACATCGACTAGCGCTGATTGGGATACGCAGTATTTT. It encodes CASTSTSADWDTQYF. J is TRBJ2-3 and V is TRBV5-1; TRBD2 aligns across 8 bases. CDR1 and CDR2 from the germline V gene are SGHRS and YFSETQ. V was clipped by 6 bases and J by 6 bases; unmatched bases: 12. This CDR3 has 15 residues.